This T cell receptor beta chain was identified in a study of regulatory T cells in long-lasting Graves disease. V was pared by 7 bases and J by 4 bases, with 11 bases of the junction left unmatched. The germline CDR1 and CDR2 sequences are MNHNS and SASEGT. The CDR3 length is 15 residues. With iRepertoire HTBI primers and Arm-PCR of CDR3 regions, TCR beta libraries were built. Authors' analysis steps: Samples collectively showed 62 TRBV and roughly 15 TRBJ segments. In TCRdb, the multiplex PCR reads were re-called with MiXCR into one record per CDR3 protein. Here the V and J calls rest on TCRdb's processing, not on the authors' analysis. This table has some 280,000 distinct CDR3 sequences, 20% to 25% appearing once. Time point described: persistent/refractory GD, antithyroid drugs over 5 years with positive TRAb. With RNA extracted from PBMCs as input, the TCR library was made. The collection involved drawing 8.5 to 9 milliliters of peripheral blood into EDTA tubes.

This clonotype was seen at least ten times. The sequencing here drew on peripheral blood mononuclear cells (PBMCs), taken when the disease was refractory, from a patient treated with antithyroid drugs. This TCR was sampled from a female donor with Graves disease. The J gene is TRBJ2-3, the V gene TRBV6-1, with 7 bases matching TRBD2. CDR3 DNA sequence: TGTGCCAGCAATCGAGGGCTAGCGGTCTCAGATACGCAGTATTTT. Its translation: CASNRGLAVSDTQYF.